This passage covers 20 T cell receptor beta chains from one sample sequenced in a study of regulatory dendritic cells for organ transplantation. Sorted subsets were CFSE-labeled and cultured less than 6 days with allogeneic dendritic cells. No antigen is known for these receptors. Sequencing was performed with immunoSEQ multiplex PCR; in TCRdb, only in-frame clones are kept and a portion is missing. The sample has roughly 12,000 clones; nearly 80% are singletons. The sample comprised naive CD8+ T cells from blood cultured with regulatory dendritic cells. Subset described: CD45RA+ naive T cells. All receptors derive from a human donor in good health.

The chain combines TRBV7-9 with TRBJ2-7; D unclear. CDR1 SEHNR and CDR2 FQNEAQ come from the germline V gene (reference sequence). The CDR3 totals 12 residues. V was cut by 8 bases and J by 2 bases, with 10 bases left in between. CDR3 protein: CASVSAAYEQYF. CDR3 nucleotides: TGTGCCAGCGTCTCGGCGGCCTACGAGCAGTACTTC.

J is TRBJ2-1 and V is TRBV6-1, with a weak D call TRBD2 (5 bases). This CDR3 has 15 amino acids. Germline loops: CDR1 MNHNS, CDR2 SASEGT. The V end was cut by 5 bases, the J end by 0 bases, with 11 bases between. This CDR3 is CASSPWESSYNEQFF. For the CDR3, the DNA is TGTGCCAGCAGTCCATGGGAGAGCTCCTACAATGAGCAGTTCTTC.

The CDR3 sequence is CASSPGQNYEAFF. For the CDR3, the DNA is TGTGCCAGCAGCCCAGGACAGAATTATGAAGCTTTCTTT. The chain employs TRBV6-5 and TRBJ1-1; D might be TRBD1 (6 bases). Germline values: CDR1 MNHEY, CDR2 SVGAGI. The length of the CDR3 is 13 residues. V dropped 6 bases and J dropped 7 bases, with 15 bases sitting between them.

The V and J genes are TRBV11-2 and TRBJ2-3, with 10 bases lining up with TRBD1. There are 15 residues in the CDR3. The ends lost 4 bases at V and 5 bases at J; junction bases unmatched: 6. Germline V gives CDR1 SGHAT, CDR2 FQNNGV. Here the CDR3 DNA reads TGTGCCAGCAGCTATAACGACAGGGGGCAAGATACGCAGTATTTT. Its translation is CASSYNDRGQDTQYF.

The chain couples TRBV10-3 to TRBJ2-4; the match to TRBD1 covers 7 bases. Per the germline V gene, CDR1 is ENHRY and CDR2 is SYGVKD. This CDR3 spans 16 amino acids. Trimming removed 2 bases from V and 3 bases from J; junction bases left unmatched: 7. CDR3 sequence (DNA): TGTGCCATCAGTGAGAATAGGGGGCATGTCAAAAACATTCAGTACTTC. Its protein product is CAISENRGHVKNIQYF.

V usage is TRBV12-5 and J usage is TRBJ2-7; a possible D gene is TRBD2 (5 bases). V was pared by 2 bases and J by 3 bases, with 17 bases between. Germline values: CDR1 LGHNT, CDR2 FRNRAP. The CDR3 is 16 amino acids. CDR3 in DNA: TGTGCTAGTGGTTTGATCGTAATTGAGGGCGGCTACGAGCAGTACTTC. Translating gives CASGLIVIEGGYEQYF.

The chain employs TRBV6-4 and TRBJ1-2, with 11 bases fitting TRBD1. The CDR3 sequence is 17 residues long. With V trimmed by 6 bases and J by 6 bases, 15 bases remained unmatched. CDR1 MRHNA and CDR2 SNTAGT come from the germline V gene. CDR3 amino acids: CASSPRGGTGGFDGYTF. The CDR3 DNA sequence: TGTGCCAGCAGCCCCCGCGGCGGGACAGGGGGGTTTGATGGCTACACCTTC.

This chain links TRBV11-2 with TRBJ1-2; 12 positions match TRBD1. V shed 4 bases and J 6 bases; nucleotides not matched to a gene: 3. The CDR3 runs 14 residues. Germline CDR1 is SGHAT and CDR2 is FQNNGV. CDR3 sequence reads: CASSSRDRGHGYTF. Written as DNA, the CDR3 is TGTGCCAGCAGCTCCCGGGACAGGGGGCATGGCTACACCTTC.

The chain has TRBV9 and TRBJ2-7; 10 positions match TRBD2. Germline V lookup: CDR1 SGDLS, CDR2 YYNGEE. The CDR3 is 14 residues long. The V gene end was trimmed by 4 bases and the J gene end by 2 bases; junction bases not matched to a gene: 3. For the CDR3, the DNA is TGTGCCAGCAGCCCTAGCGGGGGAGCCTACGAGCAGTACTTC. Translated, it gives CASSPSGGAYEQYF.

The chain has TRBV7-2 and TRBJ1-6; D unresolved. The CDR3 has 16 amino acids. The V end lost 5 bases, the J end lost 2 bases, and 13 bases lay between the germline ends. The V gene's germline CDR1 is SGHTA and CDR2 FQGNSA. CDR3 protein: CASSREFGTYNSPLHF. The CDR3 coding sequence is TGTGCCAGCAGCCGGGAGTTCGGCACCTATAATTCACCCCTCCACTTT. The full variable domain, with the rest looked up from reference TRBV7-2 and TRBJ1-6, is GAGVSQSPSNKVTEKGKDVELRCDPISGHTALYWYRQSLGQGLEFLIYFQGNSAPDKSGLPSDRFSAERTGGSVSTLTIQRTQQEDSAVYLCASSREFGTYNSPLHFGNGTRLTVT.

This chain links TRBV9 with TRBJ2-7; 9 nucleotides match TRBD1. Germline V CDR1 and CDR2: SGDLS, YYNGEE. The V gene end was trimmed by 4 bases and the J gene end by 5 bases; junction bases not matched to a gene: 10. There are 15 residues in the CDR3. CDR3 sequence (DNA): TGTGCCAGCAGCCCCCCGGACAGGGGAAGGCACGAGCAGTACTTC. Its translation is CASSPPDRGRHEQYF.

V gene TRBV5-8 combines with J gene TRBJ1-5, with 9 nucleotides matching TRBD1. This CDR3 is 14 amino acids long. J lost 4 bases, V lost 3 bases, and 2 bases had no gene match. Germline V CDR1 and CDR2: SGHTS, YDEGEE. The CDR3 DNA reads TGTGCCAGCAGCTGGGGGACAGGGAATCAGCCCCAGCATTTT. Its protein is CASSWGTGNQPQHF.

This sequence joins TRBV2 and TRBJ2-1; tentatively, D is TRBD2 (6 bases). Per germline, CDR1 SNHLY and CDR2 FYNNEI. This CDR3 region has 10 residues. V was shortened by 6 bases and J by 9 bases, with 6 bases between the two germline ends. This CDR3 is CASRGGEQFF. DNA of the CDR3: TGTGCCAGCAGGGGAGGTGAGCAGTTCTTC.

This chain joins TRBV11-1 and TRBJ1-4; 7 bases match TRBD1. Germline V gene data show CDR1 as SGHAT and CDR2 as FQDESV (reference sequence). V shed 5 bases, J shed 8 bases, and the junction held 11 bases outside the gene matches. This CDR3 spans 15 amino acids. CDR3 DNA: TGTGCCAGCAGCGCCCACAGGGGAGTTGAGGAAAAACTGTTTTTT. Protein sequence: CASSAHRGVEEKLFF.

CDR3 loop: CASIPGGHRGDTQYF. CDR3 nucleotides: TGTGCCAGCATCCCAGGGGGCCATCGTGGAGATACGCAGTATTTT. The chain links TRBV27 to TRBJ2-3; 8 nucleotides line up with TRBD1. The junction had 11 bases not matched to a gene; V was cut back by 7 bases and J by 5 bases. CDR3 length: 15 amino acids. The V gene's germline CDR1 is MNHEY and CDR2 SMNVEV (reference sequence).

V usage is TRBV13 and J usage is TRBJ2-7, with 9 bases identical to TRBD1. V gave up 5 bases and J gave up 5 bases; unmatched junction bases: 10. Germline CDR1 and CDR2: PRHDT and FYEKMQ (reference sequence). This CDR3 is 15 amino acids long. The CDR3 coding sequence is TGTGCCAGCAGCCCGAACGACAGGGGGGTGGACGAGCAGTACTTC. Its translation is CASSPNDRGVDEQYF.

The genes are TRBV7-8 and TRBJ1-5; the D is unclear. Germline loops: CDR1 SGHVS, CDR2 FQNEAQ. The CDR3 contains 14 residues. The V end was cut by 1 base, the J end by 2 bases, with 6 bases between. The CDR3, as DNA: TGTGCCAGCAGCTTAGGGGGAGGCAATCAGCCCCAGCATTTT. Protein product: CASSLGGGNQPQHF.

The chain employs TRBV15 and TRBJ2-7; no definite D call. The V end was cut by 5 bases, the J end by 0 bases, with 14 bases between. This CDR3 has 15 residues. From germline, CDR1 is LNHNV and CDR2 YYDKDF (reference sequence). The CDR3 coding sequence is TGTGCCACCAGCCGAGCGAGGCAGCGCTCCTACGAGCAGTACTTC. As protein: CATSRARQRSYEQYF.

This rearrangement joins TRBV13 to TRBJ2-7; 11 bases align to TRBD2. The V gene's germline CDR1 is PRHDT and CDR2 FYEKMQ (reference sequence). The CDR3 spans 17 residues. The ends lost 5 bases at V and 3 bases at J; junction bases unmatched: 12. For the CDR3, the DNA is TGTGCCAGCAGCCAAACTAGCGGGGGCCAAGATATCTACGAGCAGTACTTC. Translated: CASSQTSGGQDIYEQYF.

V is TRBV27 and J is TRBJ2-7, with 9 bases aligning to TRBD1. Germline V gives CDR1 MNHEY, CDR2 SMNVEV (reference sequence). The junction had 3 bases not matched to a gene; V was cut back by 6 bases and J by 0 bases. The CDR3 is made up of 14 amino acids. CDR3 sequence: CASRSGQGSYEQYF. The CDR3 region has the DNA TGTGCCAGCAGGTCGGGACAGGGCTCCTACGAGCAGTACTTC.